The rows below give T cell receptor beta chains drawn from one sample of a study of blood T cell repertoires in COVID-19. Only in-frame clones appear in the TCRdb table, and some are missing; sequencing was by immunoSEQ multiplex PCR. The table lists some 89,000 clones, 76% of them singletons, with around 7% in the top ten. Sequenced: peripheral blood. The receptors come from a man between 65 and 85 years old with acute or convalescent COVID-19. The CDR3 runs from the conserved cysteine through the conserved F or W. D genes are given only for firm matches. A row's size may be missing; if present it is once, few, many or a size class.

D: TRBD1; V: TRBV5-1; size: .; J: TRBJ1-5; CDR3: CASSLSGQYNQPQHF; DNA: TGCGCCAGCAGCTTGTCGGGACAGTACAATCAGCCCCAGCATTTT
D: TRBD1; V: TRBV24-1; size: .; J: TRBJ2-7; CDR3: CATSDSRQGRDEQYF; DNA: TGTGCCACCAGTGATTCCCGACAGGGAAGAGACGAGCAGTACTTC
D: .; V: TRBV5-4; size: .; J: TRBJ1-1; CDR3: CASSFGFGRTQEAFF; DNA: TGTGCCAGCAGCTTTGGGTTTGGTAGGACACAGGAAGCTTTCTTT
D: .; V: TRBV9; size: few; J: TRBJ1-1; CDR3: CASSAPLGNMNTEAFF; DNA: TGTGCCAGCAGCGCACCACTCGGGAACATGAACACTGAAGCTTTCTTT
D: .; V: TRBV10-1; size: .; J: TRBJ1-6; CDR3: CASSDVSSYNSPLHF; DNA: TGCGCCAGCAGTGACGTCAGCTCCTATAATTCACCCCTCCACTTT
D: .; V: TRBV5-4; size: .; J: TRBJ2-1; CDR3: CATHRDSYNEQFF; DNA: TGTGCCACCCACAGGGACTCCTACAATGAGCAGTTCTTC
D: .; V: TRBV28; size: .; J: TRBJ2-3; CDR3: CASSLLTDSLESDTQYF; DNA: TGTGCCAGCAGTCTACTGACAGACAGCCTTGAGTCAGATACGCAGTATTTT
D: .; V: TRBV6-1; size: .; J: TRBJ2-2; CDR3: CASRGGGNTGELFF; DNA: TGTGCCAGCAGGGGAGGAGGGAACACCGGGGAGCTGTTTTTT
D: TRBD1; V: TRBV7-9; size: .; J: TRBJ1-2; CDR3: CASSSQPGTGDTNYGYTF; DNA: TGTGCCAGCAGCTCCCAACCGGGGACAGGGGATACGAACTATGGCTACACCTTC
D: TRBD2; V: TRBV3-1/TRBV3-2; size: .; J: TRBJ2-3; CDR3: CASSLGLAGRDTQYF; DNA: TGTGCCAGCAGCCTGGGACTAGCGGGAAGGGATACGCAGTATTTT
D: .; V: TRBV18; size: once; J: TRBJ1-1; CDR3: CASSRGNTEAFF; DNA: TGTGCCAGCTCGCGCGGGAACACTGAAGCTTTCTTT
D: TRBD1; V: TRBV18; size: .; J: TRBJ1-5; CDR3: CASSPQGQGSNQPQHF; DNA: TGTGCCAGCTCACCTCAAGGACAGGGTAGCAATCAGCCCCAGCATTTT
D: TRBD1; V: TRBV4-2; size: .; J: TRBJ2-7; CDR3: CASSLRTGPYEQYF; DNA: TGTGCCAGCAGCCTAAGGACAGGGCCCTACGAGCAGTACTTC
D: TRBD2; V: TRBV14; size: few; J: TRBJ2-1; CDR3: CASSLGLAGAALYNEQFF; DNA: TGTGCCAGCAGCCTTGGACTAGCGGGGGCCGCCCTCTACAATGAGCAGTTCTTC
D: .; V: TRBV20-1; size: few; J: TRBJ1-1; CDR3: CSASTNLKAFF; DNA: TGCAGTGCTAGTACTAATCTGAAAGCTTTCTTT
D: .; V: TRBV2; size: once; J: TRBJ2-1; CDR3: CASSDGRGQHGEQFF; DNA: TGTGCCAGCAGTGATGGGCGGGGGCAGCACGGTGAGCAGTTCTTC
D: TRBD1; V: TRBV29-1; size: few; J: TRBJ1-2; CDR3: CSVSGQGRDGYTF; DNA: TGCAGCGTTTCGGGACAGGGAAGAGATGGCTACACCTTC
D: .; V: TRBV27; size: .; J: TRBJ2-7; CDR3: CASSPRGRGEQYF; DNA: TGTGCCAGCAGTCCAAGGGGCAGGGGCGAGCAGTACTTC
D: .; V: TRBV10-2; size: .; J: TRBJ1-6; CDR3: CASTSTKYNSPLHF; DNA: TGCGCCAGCACTAGCACGAAGTATAATTCACCCCTCCACTTT
D: .; V: TRBV9; size: .; J: TRBJ1-6; CDR3: CASSVGGRNSPLHF; DNA: TGTGCCAGCAGCGTAGGAGGGCGGAATTCACCCCTCCACTTT
D: TRBD1; V: TRBV6-5; size: .; J: TRBJ1-4; CDR3: CASSLTGGKEKLFF; DNA: TGTGCCAGCAGCCTGACAGGGGGCAAGGAAAAACTGTTTTTT
D: .; V: TRBV6-4; size: .; J: TRBJ1-1; CDR3: CASSRQLNTEAFF; DNA: TGTGCCAGCAGTAGACAGCTAAACACTGAAGCTTTCTTT
D: TRBD1; V: TRBV24-1; size: .; J: TRBJ2-3; CDR3: CATSSPGQGSDTQYF; DNA: TGTGCCACCAGTTCCCCGGGACAGGGGTCAGATACGCAGTATTTT
D: .; V: TRBV28; size: .; J: TRBJ1-5; CDR3: CASRGGNQPQHF; DNA: TGTGCCAGCAGGGGCGGCAATCAGCCCCAGCATTTT
D: .; V: TRBV7-9; size: few; J: TRBJ2-2; CDR3: CASSLILTGPGELFF; DNA: TGTGCCAGCAGCTTAATTCTTACAGGACCCGGGGAGCTGTTTTTT
D: .; V: TRBV19; size: .; J: TRBJ2-6; CDR3: CASSIVRSGANVLTF; DNA: TGTGCCAGTAGTATAGTCCGCTCTGGGGCCAACGTCCTGACTTTC
D: .; V: TRBV1; size: .; J: TRBJ1-4; CDR3: CTSSPHRDRDEKLFF; DNA: TGCACCAGCAGCCCCCACCGTGACAGAGATGAAAAACTGTTTTTT
D: TRBD2; V: TRBV14; size: .; J: TRBJ2-1; CDR3: CASSQDEVAGGPREQFF; DNA: TGTGCCAGCAGCCAAGATGAAGTGGCGGGAGGGCCAAGGGAGCAGTTCTTC
D: .; V: TRBV24-1; size: once; J: TRBJ2-2; CDR3: CATSDSAGIRSRTGELFF; DNA: TGTGCCACCAGTGATTCTGCAGGGATACGATCGAGAACCGGGGAGCTGTTTTTT
D: .; V: TRBV5-5; size: .; J: TRBJ1-2; CDR3: CASSFQGGPNYGYTF; DNA: TGTGCCAGCAGCTTTCAGGGTGGCCCTAACTATGGCTACACCTTC
D: .; V: TRBV7-2; size: .; J: TRBJ1-2; CDR3: CASSLAQGQGYGYTF; DNA: TGTGCCAGCAGCTTAGCGCAGGGGCAGGGATATGGCTACACCTTC
D: .; V: TRBV10-3; size: .; J: TRBJ2-3; CDR3: CAIRESRGSADTQYF; DNA: TGTGCCATCAGGGAGAGCAGGGGTAGCGCAGATACGCAGTATTTT
D: TRBD1; V: TRBV19; size: few; J: TRBJ1-6; CDR3: CASSMDRPGSPLHF; DNA: TGTGCCAGTAGTATGGACAGGCCAGGCTCACCCCTCCACTTT
D: TRBD1; V: TRBV2; size: .; J: TRBJ2-2; CDR3: CASRGDRNTGELFF; DNA: TGTGCCAGCAGGGGGGACAGAAACACCGGGGAGCTGTTTTTT
D: .; V: TRBV6-5; size: .; J: TRBJ2-2; CDR3: CASSYSVRNTGELFF; DNA: TGTGCCAGCAGTTACTCAGTCAGAAACACCGGGGAGCTGTTTTTT
D: .; V: TRBV28; size: once; J: TRBJ1-4; CDR3: CASSLRGGGREKLFF; DNA: TGTGCCAGCAGTTTACGTGGTGGGGGCAGGGAAAAACTGTTTTTT